Below are 8 T cell receptor beta chains sequenced from a single sample in a study of chemoradiotherapy in HPV16-positive cancers. TCRdb keeps only in-frame clones here, not all; method: immunoSEQ multiplex PCR. The sample carries thousands of clones, over 75% recorded once. The sample in question was tumor tissue, obtained from a patient who underwent chemoradiotherapy. The receptors were gathered from a human donor with HPV-associated anogenital cancer.

This clone was observed a single time. This chain uses TRBV19 with TRBJ2-3, with 13 bases lining up with TRBD2. The CDR3 covers 16 residues. Germline CDR1 reads LNHDA; CDR2 reads SQIVND (reference sequence). Trimming cost V 5 bases and J 5 bases; bases outside gene matches: 7. CDR3 residues: CASSPGTSGDGDTQYF. The CDR3 DNA reads TGTGCCAGTAGTCCGGGGACTAGCGGGGATGGAGATACGCAGTATTTT.

The V and J genes are TRBV6-4 and TRBJ2-2; maybe TRBD1 (5 bases). Looked up from germline, CDR1 is MRHNA and CDR2 is SNTAGT. Between the trimmed V and J ends, which lost 2 bases and 5 bases, there was a span of 12 bases. The CDR3 spans 15 residues. The CDR3 loop is CASSDGQGGTGELFF. CDR3 sequence (DNA): TGTGCCAGCAGTGACGGCCAGGGTGGTACCGGGGAGCTGTTTTTT.

The J gene is TRBJ2-7, the V gene TRBV5-6; the D is unclear. V lost 4 bases and J 3 bases, leaving 5 bases between the germline ends. This CDR3 contains 11 residues. Germline lookup yields CDR1 SGHDT and CDR2 YYEEEE. CDR3 bases: TGTGCCAGCAGCGACGGCTACGAGCAGTACTTC. Amino acid sequence: CASSDGYEQYF.

The V and J genes are TRBV5-5 and TRBJ2-5; 10 bases are shared with TRBD2. J was trimmed by 7 bases and V by 0 bases; bases with no gene match: 12. Germline V gene sequence: CDR1 SGHKS, CDR2 YYEKEE (reference sequence). The CDR3 sequence is 17 residues long. The DNA for the CDR3 is TGTGCCAGCAGCTTGGTAGCGGGGGGTACCGGCGGGGTGACCCAGTACTTC. Protein product: CASSLVAGGTGGVTQYF.

The chain couples TRBV11-1 to TRBJ2-6; a possible D gene is TRBD2 (6 bases). This CDR3 spans 16 amino acids. The V end lost 8 bases, the J end lost 0 bases, and 14 bases lay between the germline ends. Germline V gene data show CDR1 as SGHAT and CDR2 as FQDESV (reference sequence). The CDR3 here is CASGRGSYSGANVLTF. The CDR3 coding sequence is TGTGCCAGCGGGCGGGGTTCCTACTCTGGGGCCAACGTCCTGACTTTC.

J is TRBJ2-7 and V is TRBV21-1; the D call in the table, TRBD2, was not verified against the DNA. TRBV21-1 is shown as a pseudogene. This CDR3 has 15 residues. CDR3 sequence: CASSRTSRSPSEQYF. The DNA for the CDR3 is TGTGCCAGCAGCCGGACTAGCCGGAGCCCCTCCGAGCAGTACTTC.

The rearrangement joins TRBV11-2 to TRBJ1-4; 11 nucleotides agree with TRBD1. The germline V gene has CDR1 SGHAT and CDR2 FQNNGV. The CDR3 has 16 residues. J lost 7 bases, V lost 1 base, and 5 bases had no gene match. CDR3 loop: CASSLGTGGAGEKLFF. CDR3 DNA sequence: TGTGCCAGCAGCTTAGGGACAGGGGGCGCGGGTGAAAAACTGTTTTTT.

The chain joins TRBV10-3 to TRBJ2-1; 14 bases fit TRBD2. The CDR3 covers 15 residues. Per germline, CDR1 ENHRY and CDR2 SYGVKD. The V gene end was trimmed by 8 bases and the J gene end by 7 bases; junction bases not matched to a gene: 7. In nucleotides, the CDR3 is TGTGCCATCTCGTCGGGACTAGCGGGAGTGAATGAGCAGTTCTTC. It yields the protein CAISSGLAGVNEQFF.